The TCR beta chain under discussion was sequenced for a study of T cell responses to AZD1222 COVID-19 vaccine. Points from the study as a whole: Repertoires were obtained only post-peak T cell response.

Concerning this clone itself: Its cognate antigen is unknown.

Germline assignment: CDR1 GTSNPN and CDR2 SVGIG (reference sequence). Trimming pared 0 bases from V and 4 bases from J, leaving 9 bases between. The CDR3 is made up of 13 amino acids. Produced via immunoSEQ multiplex PCR; TCRdb's table is partial and in-frame only. The sample records over 85,000 clones, around 90% being singletons. Sequences were derived from peripheral blood, sampled 28 days after the second AZD1222 dose. The chain has TRBV30 and TRBJ1-1; TRBD1 is a possible D gene (6 bases). This TCR came from an adult who received the AZD1222 COVID-19 vaccine. CDR3 in amino acids: CAWSVFRGTEAFF. DNA of the CDR3: TGTGCCTGGAGTGTTTTCAGGGGCACTGAAGCTTTCTTT.